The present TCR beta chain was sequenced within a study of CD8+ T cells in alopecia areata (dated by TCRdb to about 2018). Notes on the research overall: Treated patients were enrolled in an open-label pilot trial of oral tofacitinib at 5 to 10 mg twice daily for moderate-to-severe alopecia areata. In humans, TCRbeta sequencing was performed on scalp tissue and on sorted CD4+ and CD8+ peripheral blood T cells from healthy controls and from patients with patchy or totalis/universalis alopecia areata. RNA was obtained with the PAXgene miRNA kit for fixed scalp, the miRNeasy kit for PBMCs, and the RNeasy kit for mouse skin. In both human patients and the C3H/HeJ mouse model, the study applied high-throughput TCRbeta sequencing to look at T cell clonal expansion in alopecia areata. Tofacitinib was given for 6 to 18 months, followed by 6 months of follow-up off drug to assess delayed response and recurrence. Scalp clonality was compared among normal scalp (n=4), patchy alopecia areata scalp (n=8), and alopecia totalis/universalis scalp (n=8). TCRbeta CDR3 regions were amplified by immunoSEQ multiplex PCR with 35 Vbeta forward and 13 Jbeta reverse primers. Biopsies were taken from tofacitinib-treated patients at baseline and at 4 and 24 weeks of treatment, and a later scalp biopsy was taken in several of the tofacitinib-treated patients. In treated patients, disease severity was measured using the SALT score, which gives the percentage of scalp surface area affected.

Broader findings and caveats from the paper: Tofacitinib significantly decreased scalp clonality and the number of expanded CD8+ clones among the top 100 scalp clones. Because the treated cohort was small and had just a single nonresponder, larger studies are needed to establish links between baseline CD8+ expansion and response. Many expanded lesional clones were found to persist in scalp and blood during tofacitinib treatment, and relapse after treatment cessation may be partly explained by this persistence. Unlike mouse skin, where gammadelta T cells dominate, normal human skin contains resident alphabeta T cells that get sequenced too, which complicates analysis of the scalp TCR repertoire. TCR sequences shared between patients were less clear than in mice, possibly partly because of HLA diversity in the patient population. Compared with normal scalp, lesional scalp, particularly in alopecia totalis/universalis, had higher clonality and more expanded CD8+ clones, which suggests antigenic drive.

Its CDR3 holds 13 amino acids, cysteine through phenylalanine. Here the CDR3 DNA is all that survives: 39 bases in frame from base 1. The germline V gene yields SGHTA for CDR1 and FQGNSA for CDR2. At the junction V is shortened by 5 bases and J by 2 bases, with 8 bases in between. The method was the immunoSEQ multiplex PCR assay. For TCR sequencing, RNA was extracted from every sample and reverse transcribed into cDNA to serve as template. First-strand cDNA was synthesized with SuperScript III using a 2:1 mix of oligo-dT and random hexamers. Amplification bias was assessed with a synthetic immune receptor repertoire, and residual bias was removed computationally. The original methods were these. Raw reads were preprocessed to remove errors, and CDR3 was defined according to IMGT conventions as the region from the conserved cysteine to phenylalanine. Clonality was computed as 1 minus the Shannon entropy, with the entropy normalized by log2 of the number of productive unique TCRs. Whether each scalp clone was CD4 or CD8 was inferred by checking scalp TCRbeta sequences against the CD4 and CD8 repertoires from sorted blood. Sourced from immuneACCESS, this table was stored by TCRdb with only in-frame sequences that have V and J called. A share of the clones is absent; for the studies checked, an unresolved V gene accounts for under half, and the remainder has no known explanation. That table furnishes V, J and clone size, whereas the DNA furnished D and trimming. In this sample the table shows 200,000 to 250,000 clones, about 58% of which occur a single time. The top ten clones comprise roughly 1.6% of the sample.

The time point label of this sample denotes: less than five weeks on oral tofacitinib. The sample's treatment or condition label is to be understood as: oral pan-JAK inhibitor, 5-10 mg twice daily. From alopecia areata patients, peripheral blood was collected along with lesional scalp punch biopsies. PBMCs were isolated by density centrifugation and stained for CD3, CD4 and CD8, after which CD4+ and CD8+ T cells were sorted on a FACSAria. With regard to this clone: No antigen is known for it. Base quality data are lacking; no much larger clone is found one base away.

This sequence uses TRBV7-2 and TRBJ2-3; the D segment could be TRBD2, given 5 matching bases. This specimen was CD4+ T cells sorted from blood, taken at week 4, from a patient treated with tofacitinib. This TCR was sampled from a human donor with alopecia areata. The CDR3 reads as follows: CASSPGNTDTQYF. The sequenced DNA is TGTGCCAGCAGCCCGGGAAACACAGATACGCAGTATTTT.